This record concerns one T cell receptor beta chain sequence. Per the study methods: Reference gene primer amplification gave estimated nucleated cell counts. Data came from immunoSEQ multiplex PCR; TCRdb stores just in-frame clones and leaves some out. Clone size and the V and J calls come from that table; the DNA yielded D and trimming. The sample records 60,000 to 85,000 clones, around 88% being singletons. The record originates from a study of blood T cell repertoires in COVID-19. Overall study context: COVID-19 samples from acute and convalescent phases originated in the United States, Italy and Spain. T cells, B-cell-depleted T cells, or PBMCs supplied cDNA or gDNA.

The clonotype was recovered from a human donor in a cohort sampled during active COVID-19. The specimen was peripheral blood.

CDR3 loop: CASRDRGASTDTQYF. CDR3 nucleotide sequence: TGCGCTTCCCGGGACAGGGGGGCTAGCACAGATACGCAGTATTTT. The chain employs TRBV5-1 and TRBJ2-3, with 11 bases that match TRBD1. Germline lookup yields CDR1 SGHRS and CDR2 YFSETQ. The CDR3 is made up of 15 amino acids.